This T cell receptor (beta chain) was sequenced in a study of shared clonotypes between healthy human individuals. At the level of the study: Per donor, three plates held CD4 naive cells, three held CD4 memory, two held CD8 naive and one held CD8 memory.

Some clones are missing from TCRdb's copy, which holds only in-frame ones; the method was immunoSEQ multiplex PCR. The sample holds some 2,100,000 clones, more than 85% seen once. On this clone: Antigen: not known.

Naive CD8 cells were CD45RO-negative, positively selected for CCR7, excluding terminally differentiated effector memory CD45RA+ cells. Study observations and caveats: Naive CD4 clonotypes were shared across a few donors at roughly 5.5%.

The CDR3 runs to 15 residues. Losses at the gene ends were 4 bases for V and 5 bases for J; bases not matched to a gene: 10. Per the germline V gene, CDR1 is SGHRS and CDR2 is YFSETQ. The rearrangement uses TRBV5-1 and TRBJ1-1; 8 bases match TRBD1. The specimen sequenced was naive CD8+ T cells from PBMCs. The sequence came from a man between 18 and 35 years old in good health. Some clones in this sample may be carry-over from other donors' samples. This CDR3 reads CASSDLQGGDTEAFF. The CDR3 coding sequence is TGCGCCAGCAGCGATCTACAGGGGGGAGATACTGAAGCTTTCTTT. Drawing the rest from reference TRBV5-1 and TRBJ1-1, the complete variable domain is KAGVTQTPRYLIKTRGQQVTLSCSPISGHRSVSWYQQTPGQGLQFLFEYFSETQRNKGNFPGRFSGRQFSNSRSEMNVSTLELGDSALYLCASSDLQGGDTEAFFGQGTRLTVV.